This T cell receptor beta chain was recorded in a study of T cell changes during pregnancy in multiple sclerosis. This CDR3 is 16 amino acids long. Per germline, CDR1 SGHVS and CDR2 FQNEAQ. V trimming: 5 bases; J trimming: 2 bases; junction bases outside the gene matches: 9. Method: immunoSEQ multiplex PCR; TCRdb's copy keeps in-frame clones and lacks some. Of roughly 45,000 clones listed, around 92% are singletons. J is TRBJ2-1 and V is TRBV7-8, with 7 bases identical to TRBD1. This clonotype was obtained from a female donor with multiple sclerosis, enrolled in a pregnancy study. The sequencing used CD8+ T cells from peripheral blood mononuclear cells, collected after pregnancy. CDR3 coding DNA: TGTGCCAGCAGCGCCCCCGGGACAGAGACCTACAATGAGCAGTTCTTC. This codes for CASSAPGTETYNEQFF. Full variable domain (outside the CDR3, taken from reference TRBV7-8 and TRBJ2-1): GAGVSQSPRYKVAKRGQDVALRCDPISGHVSLFWYQQALGQGPEFLTYFQNEAQLDKSGLPSDRFFAERPEGSVSTLKIQRTQQEDSAVYLCASSAPGTETYNEQFFGPGTRLTVL.